The table lists the clone carrying this TCR beta chain with a count of one. Its specificity is unknown. Total RNA, at least 6 micrograms per sample, was extracted from PBMCs. This entry belongs to a study of blood T cells in healthy people across ages. Study outcomes and limitations: With donor CMV status unknown, expanded clonotype changes were possibly confounded. As age increased, TCR beta diversity per million T cells fell in a roughly linear fashion.

Next came a second PCR, run for roughly 6 to 11 cycles, which used a sample-barcoded 5' primer along with a J-beta primer mix. Sequencing recovered at least 2.5 million CDR3-containing paired-end reads from each sample. TCRdb re-derived calls from the 5' RACE reads in MiXCR, one entry per CDR3 protein. Here the sample spans 1.5 million to 2 million distinct CDR3 sequences, around 50% being singletons. The CDR3 spans 15 residues. V dropped 3 bases and J dropped 6 bases, with 14 bases sitting between them. This chain connects TRBV12-3 or TRBV12-4 to TRBJ1-4, with D possibly TRBD1 on 5 matching bases. The receptor's source is a woman aged 40 to 55 in good health. The sample taken for sequencing was blood. The CDR3: CASSFSGRDHEKLFF. DNA of the CDR3: TGTGCCAGCAGTTTTAGCGGCAGGGATCATGAAAAACTGTTTTTT.